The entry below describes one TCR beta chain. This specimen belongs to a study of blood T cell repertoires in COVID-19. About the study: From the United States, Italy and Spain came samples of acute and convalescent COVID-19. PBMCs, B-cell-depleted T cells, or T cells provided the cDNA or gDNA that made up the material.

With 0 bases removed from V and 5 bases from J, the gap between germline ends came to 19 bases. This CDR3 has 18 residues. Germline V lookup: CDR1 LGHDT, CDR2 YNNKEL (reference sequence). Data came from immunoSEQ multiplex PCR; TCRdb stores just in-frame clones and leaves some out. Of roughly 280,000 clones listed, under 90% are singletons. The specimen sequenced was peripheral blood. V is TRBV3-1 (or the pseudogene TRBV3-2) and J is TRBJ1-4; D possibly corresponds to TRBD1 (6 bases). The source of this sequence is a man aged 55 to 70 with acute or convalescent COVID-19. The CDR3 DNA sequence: TGTGCCAGCAGCCAAGATATAGGTGTCAGAGGGGGAAATGAAAAACTGTTTTTT. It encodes CASSQDIGVRGGNEKLFF.